One and the same sample provided the 20 T cell receptor beta chains below, sequenced in a study of yellow fever vaccine responses in identical twins. Each CDR3 protein is one row after TCRdb ran MiXCR on the RT-PCR reads. The sample contains 15,000 to 20,000 distinct CDR3 sequences, roughly 80% of which appear only once. Sequenced material: T cells from blood (PBMCs), unsorted or a sorted subset (not recorded which), taken before or after yellow fever vaccination (not recorded which). Source of these receptors: a young woman who received the yellow fever vaccine.

This sequence joins TRBV29-1 and TRBJ2-3; D is unresolved. The CDR3 is 12 residues long. CDR1 is SQVTM, CDR2 ANQGSEA, per germline. V was clipped by 5 bases and J by 0 bases, with 6 bases between them. CDR3 protein: CSVRDSTDTQYF. The CDR3 DNA reads TGCAGCGTTCGAGACAGCACAGATACGCAGTATTTT.

The chain uses TRBV5-1 and TRBJ2-3, with 7 bases that match TRBD1. V trimming: 4 bases; J trimming: 0 bases; junction bases outside the gene matches: 8. The CDR3 extends over 16 amino acids. Germline V gives CDR1 SGHRS, CDR2 YFSETQ. The CDR3 DNA is TGCGCCAGCAGCCGAAAAGGGGGCGGCAGCACAGATACGCAGTATTTT. Translating it yields CASSRKGGGSTDTQYF.

The V gene is TRBV7-3, the J gene TRBJ2-1, with D uncertain. The CDR3 runs 15 residues. Germline V gene lookup returns CDR1 SGHTA and CDR2 FQGTGA. Trimming pared 1 base from V and 0 bases from J, leaving 7 bases between. The CDR3 DNA reads TGTGCCAGCAGCTTAAGTACTATCTCCTACAATGAGCAGTTCTTC. Amino acid sequence: CASSLSTISYNEQFF. The whole variable domain, remainder taken from reference TRBV7-3 and TRBJ2-1, is GAGVSQTPSNKVTEKGKYVELRCDPISGHTALYWYRQSLGQGPEFLIYFQGTGAADDSGLPNDRFFAVRPEGSVSTLKIQRTERGDSAVYLCASSLSTISYNEQFFGPGTRLTVL.

This clonotype has a single count. The chain employs TRBV10-3 and TRBJ1-2; D call uncertain. The V gene lost 4 bases and the J gene lost 6 bases, with 12 bases spanning the gap. Per the germline V gene, CDR1 is ENHRY and CDR2 is SYGVKD. This CDR3 has 13 amino acids. The DNA for the CDR3 is TGTGCCATCAGTGGTGAACCGCAGGATGGCTACACCTTC. Translation: CAISGEPQDGYTF.

CDR3 bases: TGCGCCAGCAGCTTGGCCCCCGGGACAGGGGGCCACAATGAGCAGTTCTTC. It yields the protein CASSLAPGTGGHNEQFF. The chain recombines TRBV5-1 with TRBJ2-1, with 12 bases identical to TRBD1. Germline lookup yields CDR1 SGHRS and CDR2 YFSETQ. With V trimmed by 0 bases and J by 5 bases, 6 bases remained unmatched. The CDR3 runs 17 residues.

The table lists this clonotype with a count of one. The chain links TRBV5-4 to TRBJ2-3; no reliable D call. Per the germline V gene, CDR1 is SGHNT and CDR2 is YYREEE (reference sequence). The CDR3 covers 13 residues. V lost 4 bases to trimming and J lost 2 bases, with 8 bases between them. The DNA for the CDR3 is TGTGCCAGCAGCCAAGGCCCCACAGATACGCAGTATTTT. This codes for CASSQGPTDTQYF.

This chain uses TRBV7-3 with TRBJ2-1; no definite D call. CDR3 length: 11 residues. Germline CDR1 is SGHTA and CDR2 is FQGTGA. V gave up 3 bases and J gave up 7 bases, with 4 bases separating them. The CDR3 loop reads CASSFKNEQFF. For the CDR3, the DNA is TGTGCCAGCAGCTTCAAGAATGAGCAGTTCTTC.

In its sample, this clonotype was seen a few times. V and J are TRBV5-1 and TRBJ2-7; TRBD2 agrees at 8 bases. CDR1 is SGHRS, CDR2 YFSETQ, per germline. Trimming removed 0 bases from V and 3 bases from J; junction bases left unmatched: 5. The CDR3 totals 15 residues. The CDR3 sequence is CASSLAGTRLYEQYF. The DNA of the CDR3 is TGCGCCAGCAGCTTGGCAGGGACTAGACTCTACGAGCAGTACTTC.

The chain links TRBV11-3 to TRBJ2-7; 8 nucleotides match TRBD2. Germline-derived CDR1 and CDR2 are SGHNT and YENEEA. This CDR3 region has 17 residues. Trimming at V came to 5 bases and at J to 0 bases, leaving 12 bases not matched to a gene. The CDR3 nucleotides are TGTGCCAGCAGCCCTAGCGGGTCCTTTATGTTCTCCTACGAGCAGTACTTC. Its translation is CASSPSGSFMFSYEQYF.

The chain joins TRBV11-2 to TRBJ1-2; D gene ambiguous. Germline lookup yields CDR1 SGHAT and CDR2 FQNNGV. The germline V and J ends were trimmed by 4 bases and 4 bases, with 10 bases remaining between them. This CDR3 comprises 13 residues. The CDR3: CASSSGLTYGYTF. DNA of the CDR3: TGTGCCAGCAGCTCGGGTCTTACCTATGGCTACACCTTC.

The chain links TRBV18 to TRBJ2-3; the D is unclear. CDR3 size: 16 residues. Trimming removed 5 bases from V and 2 bases from J, with 17 bases in between. The germline V gene has CDR1 KGHSH and CDR2 LQKENI. CDR3 residues: CASSSLGLSVTDTQYF. CDR3 DNA: TGTGCCAGCTCATCTCTAGGGCTGTCGGTCACAGATACGCAGTATTTT.

This chain connects TRBV11-2 to TRBJ1-2, with a possible D match to TRBD1 (6 bases). The CDR3 is 15 amino acids. Germline loops: CDR1 SGHAT, CDR2 FQNNGV. The V end was cut by 0 bases, the J end by 2 bases, with 10 bases between. This chain's CDR3 is CASSLEQGRNYGYTF. CDR3 DNA: TGTGCCAGCAGCTTAGAACAGGGAAGAAACTATGGCTACACCTTC. Looking up the rest from reference TRBV11-2 and TRBJ1-2 gives the full variable domain: EAGVAQSPRYKIIEKRQSVAFWCNPISGHATLYWYQQILGQGPKLLIQFQNNGVVDDSQLPKDRFSAERLKGVDSTLKIQPAKLEDSAVYLCASSLEQGRNYGYTFGSGTRLTVV.

The chain has TRBV7-9 and TRBJ2-7; 7 nucleotides match TRBD1. CDR1 and CDR2 from the germline V gene are SEHNR and FQNEAQ (reference sequence). V was pared by 2 bases and J by 6 bases, with 7 bases of the junction left unmatched. The CDR3 sequence is 14 residues long. CDR3 sequence reads: CASSLYKGAGEQYF. The CDR3 region has the DNA TGTGCCAGCAGCTTATATAAGGGGGCAGGCGAGCAGTACTTC.

The chain couples TRBV29-1 to TRBJ1-1, with 8 bases matching TRBD1. CDR3 length: 14 amino acids. V lost 6 bases, J lost 2 bases, and 8 bases stayed unmatched. Germline CDR1 is SQVTM and CDR2 is ANQGSEA. The CDR3 here is CSVRPGQGNTEAFF. In DNA, the CDR3 is TGCAGCGTACGGCCCGGACAGGGAAACACTGAAGCTTTCTTT.

V and J are TRBV23-1 and TRBJ2-7, with 10 bases matching TRBD1. TRBV23-1 is placed among ORFs of uncertain function. The V gene end was trimmed by 6 bases and the J gene end by 1 base; junction bases not matched to a gene: 6. This CDR3 comprises 15 residues. DNA for the CDR3: TGCGCCAGCAGCCCCCGACAGGGGGCATCCTACGAGCAGTACTTC. Amino acids: CASSPRQGASYEQYF.

This chain joins TRBV14 and TRBJ2-7; tentatively, D is TRBD1 or TRBD2 (6 bases each). CDR1 is SGHDN, CDR2 FVKESK, per germline. The CDR3 is made up of 17 amino acids. The V end lost 1 base, the J end lost 4 bases, and 20 bases lay between the germline ends. The CDR3 DNA reads as TGTGCCAGCAGCCAAGCGGGGGCAGGGATGCTGGGTTACGAGCAGTACTTC. This encodes CASSQAGAGMLGYEQYF. Filled out from reference TRBV14 and TRBJ2-7, the complete variable domain reads EAGVTQFPSHSVIEKGQTVTLRCDPISGHDNLYWYRRVMGKEIKFLLHFVKESKQDESGMPNNRFLAERTGGTYSTLKVQPAELEDSGVYFCASSQAGAGMLGYEQYFGPGTRLTVT.

The rearrangement joins TRBV20-1 to TRBJ2-3, with 9 bases aligning to TRBD2. The CDR3 runs to 15 residues. V trimming: 0 bases; J trimming: 4 bases; junction bases outside the gene matches: 5. Germline values: CDR1 DFQATT, CDR2 SNEGSKA (reference sequence). The CDR3, as DNA: TGCAGTGCTAGAGAAAGCGGGAGGATTGCAGATACGCAGTATTTT. It yields the protein CSARESGRIADTQYF.

The V gene is TRBV11-3, the J gene TRBJ2-1; a possible D gene is TRBD2 (5 bases). The CDR3 is 15 residues long. V lost 0 bases to trimming and J lost 8 bases, with 14 bases between them. Germline-derived CDR1 and CDR2 are SGHNT and YENEEA. The CDR3 DNA follows: TGTGCCAGCAGCTTAGATCGACCGCGGGCCGATGAGCAGTTCTTC. Translating it yields CASSLDRPRADEQFF.

This clonotype was observed a few times. The rearrangement links TRBV2 to TRBJ2-1; no firm D call. The CDR3 consists of 12 residues. Looked up from germline, CDR1 is SNHLY and CDR2 is FYNNEI. Trimming took off 5 bases at V and 7 bases at J, with 9 bases between the two ends. CDR3 sequence (DNA): TGTGCCAGCAGTCCGTTCTCTAATGAGCAGTTCTTC. This gives the protein CASSPFSNEQFF.

DNA of the CDR3: TGCAGTGCTAGGGCCGAACGACCCCCTGAGCAGTTCTTC. Its translation: CSARAERPPEQFF. This chain joins TRBV20-1 and TRBJ2-1; the D is unclear. The V end lost 3 bases, the J end lost 9 bases, and 15 bases lay between the germline ends. Germline lookup yields CDR1 DFQATT and CDR2 SNEGSKA (reference sequence). This CDR3 is 13 amino acids long.